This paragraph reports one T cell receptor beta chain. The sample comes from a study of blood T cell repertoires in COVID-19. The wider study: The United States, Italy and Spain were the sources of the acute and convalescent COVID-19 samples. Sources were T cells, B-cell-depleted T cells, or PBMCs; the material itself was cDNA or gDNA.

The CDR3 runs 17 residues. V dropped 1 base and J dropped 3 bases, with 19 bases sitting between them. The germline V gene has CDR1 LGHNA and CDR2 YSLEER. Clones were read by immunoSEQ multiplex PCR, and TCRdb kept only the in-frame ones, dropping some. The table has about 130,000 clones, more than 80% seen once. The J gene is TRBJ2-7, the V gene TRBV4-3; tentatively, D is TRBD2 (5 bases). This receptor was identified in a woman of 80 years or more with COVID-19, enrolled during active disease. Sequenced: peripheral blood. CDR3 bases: TGCGCCAGCAGCCAAGCCCTTGGACTTCAGAGGGTCTACGAGCAGTACTTC. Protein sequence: CASSQALGLQRVYEQYF.